This TCR beta chain was found in a study of T-cell memory formation after mild COVID-19. Overall study: Largely, the TCR clusters proved donor specific.

The CDR3 runs 15 residues. Germline V lookup: CDR1 MNHEY, CDR2 SVGEGT. Trimming removed 0 bases at V and 3 bases at J, with 11 bases between. Points on this clonotype: The antigen remains unidentified.

TCRdb reprocessed the 5' RACE reads via MiXCR and lists one record per CDR3 protein. The table includes about 320,000 distinct CDR3 sequences, 14% detected once. Whole-study findings and limits: Second-wave clones peaking on day 37 lacked confirmed SARS-CoV-2 specificity. Contracting CD8+ clones were enriched in EMRA, CD4+ mainly in CM and EM.

The gene calls are TRBV6-2 or TRBV6-3 and TRBJ1-2; no reliable D call. Material for sequencing was PBMCs or a T cell subset sorted from them (not recorded which). This TCR was sampled from a man aged 18 to 35 who had mild COVID-19 (a few samples of this study predate the infection). Cell type and time point are not known. The CDR3 region has the DNA TGTGCCAGCAGTTACTCGACATTTCTCGACTATGGCTACACCTTC. Translated: CASSYSTFLDYGYTF.